This record concerns one T cell receptor (beta chain) sequence. The antigen remains unidentified. This entry is derived from a study of CXCR3-negative and CXCR3-positive naive CD8 T cells. Study conclusions and caveats: Both naive subsets showed comparably high diversity, and memory CD8+ cells showed much lower diversity. CXCR3-positive naive cells had more hydrophobic TRB CDR3s than CXCR3-negative naive cells.

Each CD8+ T cell subset was sorted in triplicate, 300,000 or so cells each. TRB cDNA was prepared as libraries by UMI-labeled 5' RACE. TCRdb reanalyzed the 5' RACE reads and collapses them to one entry per CDR3 protein, without DNA. The table counts 130,000 to 150,000 distinct CDR3 sequences; 0.25% to 0.3% lies in the top ten. Sequencing was carried out using naive CXCR3+ CD8+ T cells from blood. As to subset: CD45RO-CCR7+CD27+CD95- naive CD8+ T cells expressing CXCR3 (TNR3+). The sequence came from a human donor in good health. Some clones in this sample may be carry-over from other donors' samples.

CDR3 residues: CASSQEGGAGAYNEQFF. The chain employs TRBV4-2 and TRBJ2-1; with no DNA, the TCRdb D assignment of TRBD2 cannot be verified. The CDR3 spans 17 residues. The germline gives CDR1 LGHNA, CDR2 YNFKEQ.